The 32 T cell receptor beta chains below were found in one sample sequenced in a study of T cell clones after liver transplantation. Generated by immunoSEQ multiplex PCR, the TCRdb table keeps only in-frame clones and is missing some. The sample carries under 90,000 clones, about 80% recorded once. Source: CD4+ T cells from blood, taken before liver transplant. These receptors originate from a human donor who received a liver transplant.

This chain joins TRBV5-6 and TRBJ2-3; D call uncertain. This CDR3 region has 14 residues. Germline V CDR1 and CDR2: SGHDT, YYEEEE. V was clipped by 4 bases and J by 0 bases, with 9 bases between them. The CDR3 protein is CASSATWSTDTQYF. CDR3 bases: TGTGCCAGCAGCGCTACTTGGAGCACAGATACGCAGTATTTT.

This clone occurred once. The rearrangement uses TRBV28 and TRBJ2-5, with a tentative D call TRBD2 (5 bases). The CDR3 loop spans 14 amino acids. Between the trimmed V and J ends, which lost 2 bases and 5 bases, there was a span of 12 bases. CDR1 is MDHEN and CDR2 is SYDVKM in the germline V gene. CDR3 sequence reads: CASSLEFRRETQYF. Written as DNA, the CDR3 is TGTGCCAGCAGTTTAGAATTTAGGAGGGAGACCCAGTACTTC.

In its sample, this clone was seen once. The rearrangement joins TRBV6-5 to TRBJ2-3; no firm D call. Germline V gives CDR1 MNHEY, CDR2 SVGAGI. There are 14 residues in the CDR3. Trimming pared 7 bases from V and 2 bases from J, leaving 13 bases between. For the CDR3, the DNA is TGTGCCAGCAAACCTGGGGTTTCCACAGATACGCAGTATTTT. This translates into CASKPGVSTDTQYF.

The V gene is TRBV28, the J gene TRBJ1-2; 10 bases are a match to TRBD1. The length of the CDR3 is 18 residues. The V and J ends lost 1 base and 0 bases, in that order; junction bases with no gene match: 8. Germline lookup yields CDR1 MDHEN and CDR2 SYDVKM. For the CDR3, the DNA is TGTGCCAGCAGTTTATTTACCGGGACAGGGGTCACTAACTATGGCTACACCTTC. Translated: CASSLFTGTGVTNYGYTF.

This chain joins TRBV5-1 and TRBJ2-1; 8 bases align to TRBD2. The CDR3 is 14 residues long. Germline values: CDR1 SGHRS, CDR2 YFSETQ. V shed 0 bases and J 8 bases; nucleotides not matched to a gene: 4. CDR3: CASSLGTSMDEQFF. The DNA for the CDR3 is TGCGCCAGCAGCTTGGGGACTAGCATGGATGAGCAGTTCTTC.

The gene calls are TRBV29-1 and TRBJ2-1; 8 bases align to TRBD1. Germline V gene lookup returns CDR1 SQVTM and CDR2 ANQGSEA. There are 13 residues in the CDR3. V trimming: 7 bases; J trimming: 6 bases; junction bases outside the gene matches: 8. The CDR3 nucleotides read TGCAGCGCGGGACAGGTGATCGGCAATGAGCAGTTCTTC. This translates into CSAGQVIGNEQFF.

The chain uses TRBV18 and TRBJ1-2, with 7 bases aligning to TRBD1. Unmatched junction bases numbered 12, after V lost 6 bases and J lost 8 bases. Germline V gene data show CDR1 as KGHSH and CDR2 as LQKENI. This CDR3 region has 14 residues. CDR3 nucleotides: TGTGCCAGCTCCCCGGACAGGTCGGCGAGAGGCTACACCTTC. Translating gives CASSPDRSARGYTF.

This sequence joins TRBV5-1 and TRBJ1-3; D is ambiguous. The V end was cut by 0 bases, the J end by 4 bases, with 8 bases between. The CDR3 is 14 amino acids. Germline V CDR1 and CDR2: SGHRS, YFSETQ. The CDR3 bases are TGCGCCAGCAGCTTGGGTTCGGGGGGAAACACCATATATTTT. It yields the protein CASSLGSGGNTIYF. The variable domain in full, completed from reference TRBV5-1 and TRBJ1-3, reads KAGVTQTPRYLIKTRGQQVTLSCSPISGHRSVSWYQQTPGQGLQFLFEYFSETQRNKGNFPGRFSGRQFSNSRSEMNVSTLELGDSALYLCASSLGSGGNTIYFGEGSWLTVV.

The CDR3 sequence: CASSLLRGNYNEQFF. The CDR3 region has the DNA TGTGCCAGCAGCTTACTCAGGGGGAACTACAATGAGCAGTTCTTC. V usage is TRBV7-2 and J usage is TRBJ2-1, with 7 bases identical to TRBD1. Germline CDR1 reads SGHTA; CDR2 reads FQGNSA. The CDR3 is 15 residues long. Unmatched junction bases numbered 4, after V lost 2 bases and J lost 3 bases.

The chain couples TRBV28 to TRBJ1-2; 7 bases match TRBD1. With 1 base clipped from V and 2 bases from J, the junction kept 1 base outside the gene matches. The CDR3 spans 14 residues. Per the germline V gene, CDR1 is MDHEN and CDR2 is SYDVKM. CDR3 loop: CASSLYRGNYGYTF. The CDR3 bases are TGTGCCAGCAGTTTATACAGGGGAAACTATGGCTACACCTTC.

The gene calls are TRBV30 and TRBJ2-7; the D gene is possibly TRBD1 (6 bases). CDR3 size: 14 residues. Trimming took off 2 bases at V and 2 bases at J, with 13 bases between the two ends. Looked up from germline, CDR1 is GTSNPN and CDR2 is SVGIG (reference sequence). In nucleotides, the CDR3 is TGTGCCTGGAGTACCACCGGGACAACCTACGAGCAGTACTTC. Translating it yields CAWSTTGTTYEQYF.

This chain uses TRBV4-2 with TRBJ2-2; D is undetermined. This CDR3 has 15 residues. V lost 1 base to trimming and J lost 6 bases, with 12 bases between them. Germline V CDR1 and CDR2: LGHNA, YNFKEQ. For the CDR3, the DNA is TGTGCCAGCAGCCAAGTCCCCAAAGCGTCCGGGGAGCTGTTTTTT. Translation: CASSQVPKASGELFF.

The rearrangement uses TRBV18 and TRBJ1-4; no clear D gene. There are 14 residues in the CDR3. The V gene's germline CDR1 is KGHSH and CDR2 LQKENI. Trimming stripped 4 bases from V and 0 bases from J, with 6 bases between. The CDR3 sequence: CASSQTTTNEKLFF. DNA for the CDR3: TGTGCCAGCTCACAGACGACAACTAATGAAAAACTGTTTTTT.

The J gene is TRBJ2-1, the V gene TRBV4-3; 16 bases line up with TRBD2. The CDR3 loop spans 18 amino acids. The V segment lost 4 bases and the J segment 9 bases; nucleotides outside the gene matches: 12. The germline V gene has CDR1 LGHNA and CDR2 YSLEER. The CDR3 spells CASSLITGTSGRASEQFF. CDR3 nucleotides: TGCGCCAGCAGCCTAATAACCGGGACTAGCGGGAGGGCCTCTGAGCAGTTCTTC.

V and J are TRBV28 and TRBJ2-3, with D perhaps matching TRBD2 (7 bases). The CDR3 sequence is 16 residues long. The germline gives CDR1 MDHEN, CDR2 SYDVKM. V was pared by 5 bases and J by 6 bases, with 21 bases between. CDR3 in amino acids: CASSPLGAGVADTQYF. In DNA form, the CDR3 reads TGTGCCAGCAGTCCGCTGGGGGCGGGAGTAGCGGATACGCAGTATTTT. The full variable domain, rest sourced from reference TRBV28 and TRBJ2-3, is DVKVTQSSRYLVKRTGEKVFLECVQDMDHENMFWYRQDPGLGLRLIYFSYDVKMKEKGDIPEGYSVSREKKERFSLILESASTNQTSMYLCASSPLGAGVADTQYFGPGTRLTVL.

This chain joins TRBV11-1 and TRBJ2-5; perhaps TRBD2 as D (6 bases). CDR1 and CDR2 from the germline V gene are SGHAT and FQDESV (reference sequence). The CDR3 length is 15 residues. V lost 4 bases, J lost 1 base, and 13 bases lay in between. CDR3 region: CASSSRGKTQETQYF. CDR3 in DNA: TGTGCCAGCAGCTCCCGGGGGAAAACCCAAGAGACCCAGTACTTC.

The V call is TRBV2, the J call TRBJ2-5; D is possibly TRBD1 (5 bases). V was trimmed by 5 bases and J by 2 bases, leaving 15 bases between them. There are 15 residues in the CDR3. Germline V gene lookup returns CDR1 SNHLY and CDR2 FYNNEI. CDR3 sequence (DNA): TGTGCCAGCAGTCCCATGACCGACAGACAAGAGACCCAGTACTTC. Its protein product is CASSPMTDRQETQYF.

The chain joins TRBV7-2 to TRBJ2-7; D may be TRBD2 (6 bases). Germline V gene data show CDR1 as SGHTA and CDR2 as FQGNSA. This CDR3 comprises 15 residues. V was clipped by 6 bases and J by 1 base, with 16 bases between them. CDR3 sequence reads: CASSRSGLGSYEQYF. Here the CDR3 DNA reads TGTGCCAGCAGTCGTAGCGGCCTCGGGTCCTACGAGCAGTACTTC.

CDR3 region: CASSFWTGTDTQYF. The CDR3 region has the DNA TGCGCCAGCAGCTTCTGGACAGGCACAGATACGCAGTATTTT. The chain combines TRBV5-1 with TRBJ2-3; weak D call: TRBD1 (6 bases). The CDR3 extends over 14 amino acids. The germline V gene encodes CDR1 SGHRS and CDR2 YFSETQ. V gave up 2 bases and J gave up 1 base, with 8 bases separating them.

This CDR3 reads CASLPGQGPSYEQYF. CDR3 nucleotide sequence: TGTGCCAGCCTCCCGGGGCAGGGGCCTTCCTACGAGCAGTACTTC. The chain joins TRBV28 to TRBJ2-7, with a possible D match to TRBD1 (6 bases). The CDR3 is 15 residues long. The V and J ends lost 8 bases and 1 base respectively, with 18 bases between them. CDR1 is MDHEN, CDR2 SYDVKM, per germline.

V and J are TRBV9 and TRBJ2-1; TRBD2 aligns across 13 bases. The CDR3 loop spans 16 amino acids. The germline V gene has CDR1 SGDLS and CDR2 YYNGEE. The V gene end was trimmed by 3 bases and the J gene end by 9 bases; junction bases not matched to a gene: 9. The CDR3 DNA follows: TGTGCCAGCAGCGCGAAGACTAGCGGGAGGTTGGGTGAGCAGTTCTTC. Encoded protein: CASSAKTSGRLGEQFF.

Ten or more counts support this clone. CDR3 DNA sequence: TGTGCCAGCAGTTTAGAATACGGAGTAGCGGCGATCTACGAGCAGTACTTC. Its translation is CASSLEYGVAAIYEQYF. V usage is TRBV28 and J usage is TRBJ2-7; D is perhaps TRBD2 (6 bases). Looked up from germline, CDR1 is MDHEN and CDR2 is SYDVKM. V was clipped by 2 bases and J by 3 bases, with 20 bases between them. The CDR3 has 17 residues.

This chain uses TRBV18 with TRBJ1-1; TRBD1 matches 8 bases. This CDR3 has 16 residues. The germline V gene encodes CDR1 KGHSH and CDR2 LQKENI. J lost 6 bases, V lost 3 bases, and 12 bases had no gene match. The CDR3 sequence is CASSPLEQGGEAEAFF. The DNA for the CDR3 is TGTGCCAGCTCACCCTTAGAACAGGGGGGAGAGGCTGAAGCTTTCTTT. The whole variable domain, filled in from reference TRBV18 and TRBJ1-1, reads NAGVMQNPRHLVRRRGQEARLRCSPMKGHSHVYWYRQLPEEGLKFMVYLQKENIIDESGMPKERFSAEFPKEGPSILRIQQVVRGDSAAYFCASSPLEQGGEAEAFFGQGTRLTVV.

The CDR3 sequence: CASSLSHPGPSHEKLFF. For the CDR3, the DNA is TGTGCCAGCAGCTTGTCACACCCGGGCCCCAGCCATGAAAAACTGTTTTTT. The rearrangement links TRBV7-2 to TRBJ1-4, with no clear D. The CDR3 runs 17 residues. The germline gives CDR1 SGHTA, CDR2 FQGNSA. V was trimmed by 3 bases and J by 6 bases, leaving 20 bases between them.

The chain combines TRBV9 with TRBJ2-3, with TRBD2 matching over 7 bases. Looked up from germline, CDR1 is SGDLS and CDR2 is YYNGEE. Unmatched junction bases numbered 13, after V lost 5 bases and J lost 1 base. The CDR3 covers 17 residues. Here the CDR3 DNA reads TGTGCCAGCAGTCCAAGGGGAGGGCGCTACCGCACAGATACGCAGTATTTT. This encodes CASSPRGGRYRTDTQYF.

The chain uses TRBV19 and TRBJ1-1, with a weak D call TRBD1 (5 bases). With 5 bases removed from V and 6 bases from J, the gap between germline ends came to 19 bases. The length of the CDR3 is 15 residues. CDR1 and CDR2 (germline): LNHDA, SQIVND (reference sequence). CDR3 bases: TGTGCCAGTAGTCCCGCGTTAGGAGGGGCGGCTGAAGCTTTCTTT. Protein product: CASSPALGGAAEAFF.

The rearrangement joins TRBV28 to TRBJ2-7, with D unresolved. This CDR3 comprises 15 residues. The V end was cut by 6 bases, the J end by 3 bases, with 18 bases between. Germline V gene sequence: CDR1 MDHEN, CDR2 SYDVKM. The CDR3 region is CASSPLDGDLYEQYF. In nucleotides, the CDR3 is TGTGCCAGCAGCCCCCTTGATGGGGATCTCTACGAGCAGTACTTC. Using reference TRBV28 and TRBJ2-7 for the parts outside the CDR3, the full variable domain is DVKVTQSSRYLVKRTGEKVFLECVQDMDHENMFWYRQDPGLGLRLIYFSYDVKMKEKGDIPEGYSVSREKKERFSLILESASTNQTSMYLCASSPLDGDLYEQYFGPGTRLTVT.

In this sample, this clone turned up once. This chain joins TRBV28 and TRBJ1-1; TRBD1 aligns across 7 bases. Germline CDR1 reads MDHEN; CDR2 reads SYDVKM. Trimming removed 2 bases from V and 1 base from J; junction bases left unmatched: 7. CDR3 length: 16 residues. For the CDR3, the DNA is TGTGCCAGCAGTTTACCTCAAGGGGGCCGGAACACTGAAGCTTTCTTT. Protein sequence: CASSLPQGGRNTEAFF.

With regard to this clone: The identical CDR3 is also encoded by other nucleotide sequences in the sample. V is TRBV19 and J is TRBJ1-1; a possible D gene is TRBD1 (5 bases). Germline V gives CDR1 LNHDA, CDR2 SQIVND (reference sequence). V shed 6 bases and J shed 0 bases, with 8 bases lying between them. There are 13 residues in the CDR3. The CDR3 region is CASSRQLNTEAFF. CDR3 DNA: TGTGCCAGTAGCAGACAGTTGAACACTGAAGCTTTCTTT.

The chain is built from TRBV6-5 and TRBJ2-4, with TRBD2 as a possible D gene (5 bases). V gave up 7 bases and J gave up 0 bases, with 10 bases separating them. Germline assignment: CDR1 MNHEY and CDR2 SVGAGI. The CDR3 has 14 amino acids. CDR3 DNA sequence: TGTGCCAGCAAACGGGGATTAGCCAAAAACATTCAGTACTTC. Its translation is CASKRGLAKNIQYF.

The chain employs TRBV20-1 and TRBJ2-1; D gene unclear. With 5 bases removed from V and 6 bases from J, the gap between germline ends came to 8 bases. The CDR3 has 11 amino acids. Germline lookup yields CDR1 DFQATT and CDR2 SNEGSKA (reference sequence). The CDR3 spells CSAGPFNEQFF. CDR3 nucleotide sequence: TGCAGTGCTGGACCCTTCAATGAGCAGTTCTTC.

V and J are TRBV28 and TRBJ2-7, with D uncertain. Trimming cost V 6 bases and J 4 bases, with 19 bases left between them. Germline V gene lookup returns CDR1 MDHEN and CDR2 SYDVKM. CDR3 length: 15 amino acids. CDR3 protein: CASRPNRRIVYEQYF. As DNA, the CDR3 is TGTGCCAGCAGACCCAATCGGCGGATAGTTTACGAGCAGTACTTC.